This paragraph reports one TCR beta chain. Its antigen is unidentified. This CDR3 fails to terminate in the conserved phenylalanine or tryptophan, so it likely reflects a read error. This sample stems from a study of blood T cells in healthy people across ages. General study results and limits: Donor CMV status was unknown, possibly confounding expanded clonotype changes.

The authors ran a second PCR of about 7 to 12 cycles using a sample-barcoded 5' primer and a J-beta primer mix. TCRdb itself ran the 5' RACE reads through MiXCR, one entry per CDR3 protein. This sample has 650,000 to 800,000 distinct CDR3 sequences, with about 51% found just once. Material for sequencing was blood. The TCR comes from a woman older than 75 in good health.

In DNA form, the CDR3 reads TGTGCCAACGGAGGGAGCGTGTATGGCTACACCCTC. The encoded protein is CANGGSVYGYTL. The chain combines TRBV10-3 with TRBJ1-2; the D is unclear. Germline assignment: CDR1 ENHRY and CDR2 SYGVKD. V lost 10 bases, J lost 5 bases, and 14 bases lay in between. CDR3 length: 12 residues.